A selection of T cell receptor beta chains follows, all from one sample in a study of blood T cell repertoires in COVID-19. TCRdb keeps only in-frame clones here, not all; method: immunoSEQ multiplex PCR. The sample records more than 200,000 clones, 80% to 90% being singletons. The sequencing sample was made of peripheral blood. The receptors were gathered from an elderly woman with acute or convalescent COVID-19. Each CDR3 is given without its conserved first and last residue. The listing skips clone size in some rows; elsewhere it reads once, few, many or a size class.

clone size | V gene | CDR3 protein
- | TRBV27 | ASLDRGARIAF
- | TRBV14 | ASSQESQGKLVFSNQPQH
- | TRBV5-1 | ASSLDRAGNTIY
- | TRBV5-1 | ASKEVNTEAF
- | TRBV3-1/TRBV3-2 | ASSPQGRGNTEAF
- | TRBV25-1 | ASSALWDSTTGELF
- | TRBV7-2 | ASSFSGTGSYEQY
once | TRBV5-3 | ARSPRFEAANEKLF
- | TRBV18 | ASSPGQGAPNTEAF
- | TRBV6-5 | ASQPLAGGKETQY
- | TRBV10-3 | AISRSGAENTEAF
- | TRBV7-2 | ASSYQGVNSGNTIY
- | TRBV11-2 | ASSMIRGVGAYEQY
- | TRBV12-3/TRBV12-4 | ASSEGYEQY
- | TRBV28 | ASSLGRGNYGYT
- | TRBV19 | ASSITGADEQY
- | TRBV5-4 | ASSLVGTNYGYT
- | TRBV7-9 | ASSSGTANEKLF
- | TRBV6-5 | ASSIPDNQPQH
- | TRBV7-2 | ASSPWRGEKDTQY
- | TRBV30 | AWSGMRQPQH
- | TRBV3-1/TRBV3-2 | ASSQDASGVYEQY
- | TRBV18 | ASSPEGQSNSPLH
- | TRBV2 | ASRLAGDSYNEQF
- | TRBV7-2 | ASSLKASSNEQY
- | TRBV11-3 | ASSAQDTQY
- | TRBV5-1 | ASSLDGAYEQY
- | TRBV6-5 | ASIQGQAGNQPQH
- | TRBV12-3/TRBV12-4 | ASNRAGGPGY
- | TRBV18 | ASSPLTGIDTGELF
- | TRBV6-2/TRBV6-3 | ASSPGTAATPYNEQF
few | TRBV6-5 | ASRLSSEQY
- | TRBV3-1/TRBV3-2 | ASSQTLGQGEAF
- | TRBV19 | ASSITGVGETQY
once | TRBV3-1/TRBV3-2 | ASSQENSVTSGSLGETQY
- | TRBV27 | ASSFVGVDTQY
- | TRBV5-4 | ASSPDRGSYNEQF
- | TRBV9 | ASSVGEKAQGPYEQY
- | TRBV27 | ASSLLQDQPQH
- | TRBV7-9 | ASSLGGNSPLH
once | TRBV24-1 | ATSDTGTSGVSNEQF
- | TRBV10-1 | ASSDGLAVYEQY
- | TRBV10-3 | AISESTGASQPQH
many | TRBV7-3 | ASSSGGGTGELF
- | TRBV19 | ASSVGGTGVNSPLH
- | TRBV19 | ASSISGTSYEQY
- | TRBV13 | ASPNRVLTKNIQY
- | TRBV19 | ASSPDRGLEYQPQH
- | TRBV6-5 | ASRGGRGGYT
- | TRBV30 | AWARGNVNEQY
- | TRBV10-3 | AISASVRTGASNT
- | TRBV4-1 | ASSQERGRQF
- | TRBV24-1 | ATRKAGGGADTQY
- | TRBV28 | ASSLQAAQETQY